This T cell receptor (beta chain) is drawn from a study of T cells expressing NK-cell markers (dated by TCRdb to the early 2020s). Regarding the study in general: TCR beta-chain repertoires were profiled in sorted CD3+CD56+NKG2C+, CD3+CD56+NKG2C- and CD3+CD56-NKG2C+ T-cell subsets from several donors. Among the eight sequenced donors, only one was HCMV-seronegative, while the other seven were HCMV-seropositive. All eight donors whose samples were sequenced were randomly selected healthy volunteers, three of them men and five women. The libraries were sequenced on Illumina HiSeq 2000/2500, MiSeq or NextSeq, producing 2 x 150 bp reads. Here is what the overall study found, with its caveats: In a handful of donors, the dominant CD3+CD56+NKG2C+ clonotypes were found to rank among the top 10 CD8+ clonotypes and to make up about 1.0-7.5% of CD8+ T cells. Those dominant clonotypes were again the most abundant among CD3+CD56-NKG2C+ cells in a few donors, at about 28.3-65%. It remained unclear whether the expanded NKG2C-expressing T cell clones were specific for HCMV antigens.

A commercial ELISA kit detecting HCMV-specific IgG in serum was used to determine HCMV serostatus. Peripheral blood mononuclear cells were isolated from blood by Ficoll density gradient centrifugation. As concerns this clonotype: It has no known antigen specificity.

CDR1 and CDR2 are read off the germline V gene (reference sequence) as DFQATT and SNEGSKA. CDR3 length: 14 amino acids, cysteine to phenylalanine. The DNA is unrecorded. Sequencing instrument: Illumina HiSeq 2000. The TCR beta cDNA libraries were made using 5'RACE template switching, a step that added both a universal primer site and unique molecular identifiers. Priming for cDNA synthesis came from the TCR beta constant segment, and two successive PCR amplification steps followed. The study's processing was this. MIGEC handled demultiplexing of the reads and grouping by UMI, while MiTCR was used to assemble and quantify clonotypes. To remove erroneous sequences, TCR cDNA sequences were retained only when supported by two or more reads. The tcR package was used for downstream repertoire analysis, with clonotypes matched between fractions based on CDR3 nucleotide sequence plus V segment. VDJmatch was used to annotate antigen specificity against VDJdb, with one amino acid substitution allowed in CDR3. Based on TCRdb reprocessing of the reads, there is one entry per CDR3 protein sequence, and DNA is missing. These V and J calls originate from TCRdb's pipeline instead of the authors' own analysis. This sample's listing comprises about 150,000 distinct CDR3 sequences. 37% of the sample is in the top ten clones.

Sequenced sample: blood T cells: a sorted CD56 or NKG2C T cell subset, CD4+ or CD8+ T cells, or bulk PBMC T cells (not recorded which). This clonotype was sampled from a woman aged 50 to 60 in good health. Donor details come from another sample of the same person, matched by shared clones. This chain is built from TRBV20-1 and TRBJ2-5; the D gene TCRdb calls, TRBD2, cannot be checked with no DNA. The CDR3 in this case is CSARDMVLAETQYF.